This entry concerns a single T cell receptor (beta chain). In the study's own analysis: Quantification of nucleated cells was approximated via reference gene primer amplification. Produced via immunoSEQ multiplex PCR; TCRdb's table is partial and in-frame only. The V and J calls and clone size were taken over from that table, and D and trimming were inferred from the DNA. The data contain under 200,000 clones, over 80% of them singletons. Germline CDR1 and CDR2: MNHEY and SVGEGT. The J segment lost 3 bases and the V segment lost 6 bases, leaving 5 bases of the junction unmatched. This CDR3 comprises 15 residues. This sample was taken from a study of blood T cell repertoires in COVID-19. Across the study: Researchers got acute and convalescent COVID-19 samples from the United States, Italy and Spain.

The receptor's source is a woman aged 60-75 years with COVID-19, enrolled during active disease. Sequencing input: peripheral blood. The gene calls are TRBV6-2 or TRBV6-3 and TRBJ1-6, with 7 nucleotides matching TRBD1. This chain's CDR3 is CASSTRDSYNSPLHF. DNA for the CDR3: TGTGCCAGCAGCACCCGGGACAGCTATAATTCACCCCTCCACTTT.